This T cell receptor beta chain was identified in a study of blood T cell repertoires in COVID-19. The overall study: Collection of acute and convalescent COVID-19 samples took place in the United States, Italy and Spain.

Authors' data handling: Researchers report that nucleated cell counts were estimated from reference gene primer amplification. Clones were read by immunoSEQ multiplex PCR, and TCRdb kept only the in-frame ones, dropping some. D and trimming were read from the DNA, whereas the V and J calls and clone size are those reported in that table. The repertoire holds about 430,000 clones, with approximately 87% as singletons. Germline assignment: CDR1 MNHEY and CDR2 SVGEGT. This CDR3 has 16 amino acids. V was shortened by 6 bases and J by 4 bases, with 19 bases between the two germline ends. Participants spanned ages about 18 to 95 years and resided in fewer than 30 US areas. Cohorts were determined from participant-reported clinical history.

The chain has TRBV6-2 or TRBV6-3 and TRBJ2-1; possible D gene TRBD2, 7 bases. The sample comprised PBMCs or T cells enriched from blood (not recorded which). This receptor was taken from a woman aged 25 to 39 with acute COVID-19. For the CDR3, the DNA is TGTGCCAGCAGCTCAGAAGACGGGGGGCGGTACAATGAGCAGTTCTTC. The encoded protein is CASSSEDGGRYNEQFF.